Below, 4 T cell receptor beta chains from the same sample are listed, as sequenced in a study of STAT3 mutations in large granular lymphocyte leukemia. For these TCRs, the target antigens are not known. Assay: immunoSEQ multiplex PCR; the TCRdb copy retains only in-frame clones and omits some. The sample includes about 2,300 clones, 60% to 75% of them seen just once. Study results and caveats: Every T-LGLL patient had at least one immunodominant TCRbeta clonotype.

The sample comprised peripheral blood mononuclear cells. These receptors all come from a woman between 50 and 59 years old with T-cell large granular lymphocyte leukemia. Some clones in this sample may be carry-over from other donors' samples.

This chain connects TRBV29-1 to TRBJ2-7, with TRBD1 matching over 7 bases. Germline CDR1 and CDR2: SQVTM and ANQGSEA. The CDR3 length is 15 residues. J gave up 2 bases and V 4 bases, and 11 bases lay outside the gene matches. CDR3 bases: TGCAGCGTTGCTCAGAAGGGGGCAGGGGCCTACGAGCAGTACTTC. Amino acid sequence: CSVAQKGAGAYEQYF.

V is TRBV29-1 and J is TRBJ2-7; D unresolved. The CDR3 totals 12 residues. With 4 bases removed from V and 0 bases from J, the gap between germline ends came to 7 bases. CDR1 and CDR2 from the germline V gene are SQVTM and ANQGSEA. The CDR3 coding sequence is TGCAGCGTTGGCCGGAGCTCCTACGAGCAGTACTTC. It specifies CSVGRSSYEQYF.

The chain couples TRBV29-1 to TRBJ1-2; 7 nucleotides agree with TRBD1. The germline gives CDR1 SQVTM, CDR2 ANQGSEA. The CDR3 contains 13 residues. V gave up 7 bases and J gave up 1 base; unmatched junction bases: 6. CDR3 nucleotides: TGCAGCGCCACAGGGGAATATAACTATGGCTACACCTTC. Its protein product is CSATGEYNYGYTF.

The chain joins TRBV4-2 to TRBJ1-1; D unresolved. V was trimmed by 3 bases and J by 3 bases, leaving 5 bases between them. There are 12 residues in the CDR3. The germline CDR1 and CDR2 sequences are LGHNA and YNFKEQ. The CDR3 DNA reads TGTGCCAGCAGCCATACGGACACTGAAGCTTTCTTT. Translating gives CASSHTDTEAFF.